What follows are 26 T cell receptor beta chains derived from one specimen sequenced in a study of T cell repertoires in cytomegalovirus infection. These receptors have no identified antigens. TCRdb itself ran the reads through MiXCR, one entry per CDR3 protein. The table shows about 770,000 distinct CDR3 sequences, with almost 30% occurring only once. The sequencing here drew on cultured CD8+ T cells from PBMCs, taken from culture after CMV antigen stimulation. Receptors originate from a human donor in good health (CMV status not recorded). Some clones in this sample may be carry-over from other donors' samples.

This clonotype was seen a handful of times. This sequence joins TRBV27 and TRBJ1-1; perhaps TRBD1 as D (5 bases). Trimming took 5 bases from V and 3 from J, leaving 16 bases between them. Germline V lookup: CDR1 MNHEY, CDR2 SMNVEV (reference sequence). CDR3 size: 15 residues. This CDR3 is CASSGAVPWDTEAFF. The DNA for the CDR3 is TGTGCCAGCAGTGGGGCAGTTCCTTGGGACACTGAAGCTTTCTTT.

This clonotype was recorded at least ten times. This chain links TRBV7-2 with TRBJ2-5, with TRBD2 as a possible D gene (7 bases). From germline, CDR1 is SGHTA and CDR2 FQGNSA. Trimming stripped 7 bases from V and 5 bases from J, with 17 bases between. The CDR3 runs 14 residues. Here the CDR3 DNA reads TGTGCCAGCATCCTAGACGGGGGGCACGAGACCCAGTACTTC. Its translation: CASILDGGHETQYF.

The chain employs TRBV15 and TRBJ2-1; 8 nucleotides match TRBD2. The CDR3 is made up of 16 amino acids. Germline V gene sequence: CDR1 LNHNV, CDR2 YYDKDF (reference sequence). V lost 6 bases, J lost 3 bases, and 10 bases stayed unmatched. CDR3 nucleotides: TGTGCCACCAGTTCGGAAACTAGCGGATACTACAATGAGCAGTTCTTC. This codes for CATSSETSGYYNEQFF.

This clonotype was counted ten times or more. The V call is TRBV7-9, the J call TRBJ2-1; a weak D match, TRBD2 (6 bases). Per germline, CDR1 SEHNR and CDR2 FQNEAQ (reference sequence). V shed 5 bases and J shed 0 bases, with 11 bases lying between them. This CDR3 is built from 15 residues. CDR3 protein: CASSMTRSSYNEQFF. For the CDR3, the DNA is TGTGCCAGCAGCATGACTAGGAGCTCCTACAATGAGCAGTTCTTC.

In this sample, this clonotype turned up a few times. CDR3 nucleotide sequence: TGTGCCAGCAGCACAGGACAGGGGGCGGCCGAACAAGAGACCCAGTACTTC. Residues: CASSTGQGAAEQETQYF. The V gene is TRBV5-6, the J gene TRBJ2-5, with TRBD1 matching over 11 bases. V lost 4 bases, J lost 2 bases, and 10 bases stayed unmatched. Germline V gene lookup returns CDR1 SGHDT and CDR2 YYEEEE. The CDR3 totals 17 residues.

This clonotype has a handful of counts. The chain carries TRBV7-8 and TRBJ2-1; D might be TRBD2 (5 bases). V shed 5 bases and J shed 6 bases, with 8 bases lying between them. CDR3 size: 12 residues. The germline gives CDR1 SGHVS, CDR2 FQNEAQ. DNA of the CDR3: TGTGCCAGCAGCACTAGTTCCAATGAGCAGTTCTTC. As protein: CASSTSSNEQFF.

The V gene is TRBV24-1, the J gene TRBJ2-1, with D unresolved. V lost 1 base to trimming and J lost 5 bases, with 2 bases between them. From germline, CDR1 is KGHDR and CDR2 SFDVKD. The CDR3 totals 12 residues. The CDR3 loop is CATSDFDNEQFF. The CDR3 region has the DNA TGTGCCACCAGTGATTTTGACAATGAGCAGTTCTTC.

This clonotype was seen only a few times. The chain joins TRBV4-3 to TRBJ2-1, with 8 bases lining up with TRBD1. J lost 7 bases, V lost 4 bases, and 9 bases had no gene match. CDR1 LGHNA and CDR2 YSLEER come from the germline V gene. The CDR3 length is 15 residues. The CDR3 loop is CASSLHRQGKNEQFF. The CDR3 DNA reads TGCGCCAGCAGCCTACACCGACAGGGGAAAAATGAGCAGTTCTTC.

This CDR3 reads CAISVGGREFF. Written as DNA, the CDR3 is TGTGCCATCAGTGTGGGGGGTCGGGAGTTCTTC. This chain connects TRBV10-3 to TRBJ2-1, with a possible D match to TRBD2 (6 bases). The germline CDR1 and CDR2 sequences are ENHRY and SYGVKD. This CDR3 contains 11 residues. V lost 4 bases to trimming and J lost 14 bases, with 12 bases between them.

This clonotype was seen a handful of times. The V call is TRBV27, the J call TRBJ2-1; D is perhaps TRBD2 (6 bases). The CDR3 runs to 16 residues. Germline V lookup: CDR1 MNHEY, CDR2 SMNVEV (reference sequence). V gave up 10 bases and J gave up 6 bases, with 25 bases separating them. The chain's CDR3 is CATGRGTSSPGNEQFF. The DNA of the CDR3 is TGTGCCACGGGACGCGGGACTTCCTCTCCTGGCAATGAGCAGTTCTTC.

For the CDR3, the DNA is TGTGCCAGCAGTGATCCGGACTCGATGGGGACCCAGTACTTC. Its translation is CASSDPDSMGTQYF. The chain recombines TRBV2 with TRBJ2-5, with D possibly matching TRBD2 (5 bases). Germline CDR1 reads SNHLY; CDR2 reads FYNNEI. The CDR3 has 14 residues. Trimming shortened V by 3 bases and J by 7 bases, and 15 bases separated the two germline ends. The full variable domain, its missing parts supplied by reference TRBV2 and TRBJ2-5, is EPEVTQTPSHQVTQMGQEVILRCVPISNHLYFYWYRQILGQKVEFLVSFYNNEISEKSEIFDDQFSVERPDGSNFTLKIRSTKLEDSAMYFCASSDPDSMGTQYFGPGTRLLVL.

The chain couples TRBV4-3 to TRBJ2-3; TRBD2 is a possible D gene (5 bases). Trimming stripped 5 bases from V and 3 bases from J, with 15 bases between. In germline, CDR1 is LGHNA, CDR2 YSLEER. The CDR3 is 15 residues long. CDR3 DNA sequence: TGCGCCAGCAGCGACGGACTTCCCGGAACAGATACGCAGTATTTT. It is translated as CASSDGLPGTDTQYF.

The genes are TRBV5-4 and TRBJ1-5; 8 nucleotides agree with TRBD1. V shed 0 bases, J shed 4 bases, and the junction held 3 bases outside the gene matches. The CDR3 extends over 15 amino acids. CDR1 SGHNT and CDR2 YYREEE come from the germline V gene (reference sequence). DNA for the CDR3: TGTGCCAGCAGCTTGGACAGGGGGGATAATCAGCCCCAGCATTTT. Translated, it gives CASSLDRGDNQPQHF.

The V and J genes are TRBV7-4 and TRBJ2-7, with 11 bases fitting TRBD1. This CDR3 has 11 residues. V shed 11 bases, J shed 6 bases, and the junction held 3 bases outside the gene matches. In germline, CDR1 is SGHVT, CDR2 SQSDAQ. In DNA, the CDR3 is TGTGCCGGGGGGACAGGGGGCGAGCAGTACTTC. Its translation: CAGGTGGEQYF.

This clonotype was detected a few times. The chain carries TRBV6-1 and TRBJ1-5; D is unclear. Germline V CDR1 and CDR2: MNHNS, SASEGT. The CDR3 has 15 residues. V was cut by 5 bases and J by 0 bases, with 11 bases left in between. The CDR3 region is CASSYKENSNQPQHF. CDR3 in DNA: TGTGCCAGCAGTTATAAGGAGAATAGCAATCAGCCCCAGCATTTT.

This clonotype occurred many times. V gene TRBV7-8 combines with J gene TRBJ2-2, with unresolved D. From germline, CDR1 is SGHVS and CDR2 FQNEAQ. This CDR3 contains 17 residues. V dropped 2 bases and J dropped 0 bases, with 13 bases sitting between them. The CDR3 is CASSLSPEAANTGELFF. The CDR3 DNA sequence: TGTGCCAGCAGCTTATCCCCCGAAGCAGCGAACACCGGGGAGCTGTTTTTT.

This clonotype was seen a few times. J is TRBJ1-5 and V is TRBV27; D is ambiguous. This CDR3 has 14 amino acids. Trimming pared 3 bases from V and 3 bases from J, leaving 9 bases between. Germline values: CDR1 MNHEY, CDR2 SMNVEV (reference sequence). The chain's CDR3 is CASSLDFPNQPQHF. CDR3 nucleotides: TGTGCCAGCAGTTTGGACTTTCCCAATCAGCCCCAGCATTTT.

The sample holds many counts of this clonotype. The chain couples TRBV27 to TRBJ2-1, with 9 positions matching TRBD2. The CDR3 has 14 amino acids. Germline CDR1 is MNHEY and CDR2 is SMNVEV (reference sequence). V was clipped by 3 bases and J by 4 bases; unmatched bases: 1. This CDR3 is CASSLLAGYNEQFF. CDR3 sequence (DNA): TGTGCCAGCAGTTTGCTAGCGGGGTACAATGAGCAGTTCTTC.

This clonotype was picked up a small number of times. This chain joins TRBV27 and TRBJ1-1; D unresolved. CDR1 MNHEY and CDR2 SMNVEV come from the germline V gene (reference sequence). V was cut by 10 bases and J by 0 bases, with 15 bases left in between. CDR3 size: 14 residues. CDR3 DNA: TGTGCCACCGCGTTATCGGGGATGAACACTGAAGCTTTCTTT. This gives the protein CATALSGMNTEAFF.

The chain links TRBV20-1 to TRBJ1-5; 8 bases are a match to TRBD1. The CDR3 loop spans 16 amino acids. The germline V gene encodes CDR1 DFQATT and CDR2 SNEGSKA (reference sequence). Germline trimming cut 0 bases from V and 5 bases from J; bases unmatched to any gene: 9. CDR3 residues: CSARDNGQGKYQPQHF. In DNA, the CDR3 is TGCAGTGCTAGAGATAATGGACAGGGAAAGTATCAGCCCCAGCATTTT.

The J gene is TRBJ2-7, the V gene TRBV28; TRBD2 might be the D (7 bases). V dropped 4 bases and J dropped 7 bases, with 20 bases sitting between them. CDR1 MDHEN and CDR2 SYDVKM come from the germline V gene. This CDR3 contains 15 residues. The CDR3 region has the DNA TGTGCCAGCAGTTCCCCTTTGAAGGGGGGGTCGGAGCAGTACGTC. As protein: CASSSPLKGGSEQYV.

This rearrangement joins TRBV6-2 or TRBV6-3 to TRBJ2-2, with 9 bases that match TRBD2. The CDR3 runs to 17 residues. V shed 0 bases, J shed 1 base, and the junction held 3 bases outside the gene matches. Germline lookup yields CDR1 MNHEY and CDR2 SVGEGT. In DNA form, the CDR3 reads TGTGCCAGCAGTTACTCCATAGCGGGGGTGAACACCGGGGAGCTGTTTTTT. Translation: CASSYSIAGVNTGELFF.

This chain links TRBV29-1 with TRBJ2-1; 7 positions agree with TRBD1. This CDR3 has 11 amino acids. V was clipped by 6 bases and J by 8 bases; unmatched bases: 4. CDR1 and CDR2 (germline): SQVTM, ANQGSEA. The DNA of the CDR3 is TGCAGCGTCGAAAGGGGGCATGAGCAGTTCTTC. It specifies CSVERGHEQFF.

V is TRBV19 and J is TRBJ1-1; D uncertain. Germline assignment: CDR1 LNHDA and CDR2 SQIVND (reference sequence). V lost 3 bases and J lost 1, with 9 bases in between. This CDR3 contains 14 residues. In DNA, the CDR3 is TGTGCCAGTAGTATTGGATTCACGAACACTGAAGCTTTCTTT. It encodes CASSIGFTNTEAFF.

This clonotype was detected many times. A clone one base away is much larger, so this may be a read error. The genes are TRBV11-3 and TRBJ2-1; D is unresolved. This CDR3 is 15 amino acids long. Germline V gene lookup returns CDR1 SGHNT and CDR2 YENEEA. The V end was cut by 1 base, the J end by 0 bases, with 7 bases between. As DNA, the CDR3 is TGTGCCAGCAGCTTAGCCAGGAGCTCCTACAATGAGCAGTTCTTC. The encoded protein is CASSLARSSYNEQFF.

V gene TRBV4-2 combines with J gene TRBJ2-5; 16 bases fit TRBD2. Germline values: CDR1 LGHNA, CDR2 YNFKEQ. This CDR3 is built from 17 residues. J was trimmed by 5 bases and V by 4 bases; bases with no gene match: 7. This CDR3 reads CASSPLGLAGGPETQYF. The DNA for the CDR3 is TGTGCCAGCAGCCCACTGGGACTAGCGGGGGGGCCGGAGACCCAGTACTTC.